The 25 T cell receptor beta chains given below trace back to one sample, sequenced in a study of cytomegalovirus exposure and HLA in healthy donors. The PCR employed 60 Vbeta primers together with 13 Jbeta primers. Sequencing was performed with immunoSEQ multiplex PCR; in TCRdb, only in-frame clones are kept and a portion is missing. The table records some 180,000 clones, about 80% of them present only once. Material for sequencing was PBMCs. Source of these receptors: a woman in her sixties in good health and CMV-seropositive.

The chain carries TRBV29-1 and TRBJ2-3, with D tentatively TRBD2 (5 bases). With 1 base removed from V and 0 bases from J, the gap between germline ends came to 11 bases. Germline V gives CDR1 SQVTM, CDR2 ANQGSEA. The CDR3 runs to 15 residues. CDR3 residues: CSVEGSRESTDTQYF. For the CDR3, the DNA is TGCAGCGTTGAAGGCTCCCGGGAAAGCACAGATACGCAGTATTTT.

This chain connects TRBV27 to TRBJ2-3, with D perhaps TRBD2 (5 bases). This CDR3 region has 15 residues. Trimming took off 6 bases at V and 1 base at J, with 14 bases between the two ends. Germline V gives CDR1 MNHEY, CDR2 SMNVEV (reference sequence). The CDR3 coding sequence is TGTGCCAGCAGCCTTACCGGGCGGGGCACAGATACGCAGTATTTT. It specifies CASSLTGRGTDTQYF.

The CDR3 region is CASSLARASGGRYNEQFF. The CDR3 coding sequence is TGTGCCAGCAGCTTAGCTAGGGCTAGCGGGGGGAGGTACAATGAGCAGTTCTTC. The J gene is TRBJ2-1, the V gene TRBV7-2; 11 positions match TRBD2. Germline-derived CDR1 and CDR2 are SGHTA and FQGNSA. With V trimmed by 0 bases and J by 4 bases, 8 bases remained unmatched. The CDR3 has 18 residues. The full variable domain, rest sourced from reference TRBV7-2 and TRBJ2-1, is GAGVSQSPSNKVTEKGKDVELRCDPISGHTALYWYRQSLGQGLEFLIYFQGNSAPDKSGLPSDRFSAERTGGSVSTLTIQRTQQEDSAVYLCASSLARASGGRYNEQFFGPGTRLTVL.

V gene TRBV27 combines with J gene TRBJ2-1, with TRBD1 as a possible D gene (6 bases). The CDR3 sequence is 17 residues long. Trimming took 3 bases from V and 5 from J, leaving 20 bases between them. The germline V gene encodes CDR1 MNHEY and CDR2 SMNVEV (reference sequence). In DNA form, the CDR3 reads TGTGCCAGCAGTTTGAGACGCGCCGGGACACTCGACAATGAGCAGTTCTTC. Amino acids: CASSLRRAGTLDNEQFF.

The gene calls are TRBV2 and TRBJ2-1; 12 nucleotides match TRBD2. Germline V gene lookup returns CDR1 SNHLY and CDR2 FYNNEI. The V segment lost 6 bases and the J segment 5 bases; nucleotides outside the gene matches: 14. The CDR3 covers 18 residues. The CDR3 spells CASRRGGLGLAGNNEQFF. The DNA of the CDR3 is TGTGCCAGCAGACGGGGGGGGCTTGGACTAGCGGGAAACAATGAGCAGTTCTTC. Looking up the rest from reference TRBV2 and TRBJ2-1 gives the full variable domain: EPEVTQTPSHQVTQMGQEVILRCVPISNHLYFYWYRQILGQKVEFLVSFYNNEISEKSEIFDDQFSVERPDGSNFTLKIRSTKLEDSAMYFCASRRGGLGLAGNNEQFFGPGTRLTVL.

The CDR3 loop is CASSNRGEAFF. Written as DNA, the CDR3 is TGTGCCAGCAGTAACAGGGGTGAAGCTTTCTTT. The chain is built from TRBV7-2 and TRBJ1-1; 7 positions agree with TRBD1. Unmatched junction bases numbered 2, after V lost 6 bases and J lost 7 bases. This CDR3 is 11 amino acids long. The V gene's germline CDR1 is SGHTA and CDR2 FQGNSA.

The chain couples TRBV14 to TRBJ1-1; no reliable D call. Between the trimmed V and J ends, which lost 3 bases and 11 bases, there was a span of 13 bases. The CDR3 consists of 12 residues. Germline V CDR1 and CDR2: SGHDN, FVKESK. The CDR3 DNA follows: TGTGCCAGCAGCCACAGGTATCAGCGGGCTTTCTTT. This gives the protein CASSHRYQRAFF.

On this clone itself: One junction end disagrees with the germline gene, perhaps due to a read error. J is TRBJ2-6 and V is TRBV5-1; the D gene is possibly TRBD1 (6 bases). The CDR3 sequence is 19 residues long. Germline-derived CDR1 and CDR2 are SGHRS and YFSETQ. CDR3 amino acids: CASSLDSWTASSGANGLTF. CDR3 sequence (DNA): TGCGCCAGCAGCTTGGATTCGTGGACAGCTAGCTCTGGGGCCAACGGCCTGACTTTC.

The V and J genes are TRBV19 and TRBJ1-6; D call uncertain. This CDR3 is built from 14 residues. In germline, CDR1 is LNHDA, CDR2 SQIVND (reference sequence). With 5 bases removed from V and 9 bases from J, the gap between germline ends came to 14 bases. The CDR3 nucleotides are TGTGCCAGTAGTGGGGTGGGAGTCCCTTCACCCCTCCACTTT. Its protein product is CASSGVGVPSPLHF.

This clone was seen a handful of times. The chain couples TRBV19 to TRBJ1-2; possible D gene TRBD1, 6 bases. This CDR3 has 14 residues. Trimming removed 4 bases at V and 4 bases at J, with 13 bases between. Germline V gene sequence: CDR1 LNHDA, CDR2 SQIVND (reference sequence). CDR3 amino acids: CASSRAGDRYGYTF. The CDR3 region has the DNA TGTGCCAGTAGTAGGGCAGGGGATCGCTATGGCTACACCTTC.

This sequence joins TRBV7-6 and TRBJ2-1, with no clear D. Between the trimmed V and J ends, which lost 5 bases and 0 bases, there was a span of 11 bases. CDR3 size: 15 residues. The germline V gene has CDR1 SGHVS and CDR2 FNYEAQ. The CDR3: CASSPGYNSYNEQFF. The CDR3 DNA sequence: TGTGCCAGCAGCCCGGGTTATAACTCCTACAATGAGCAGTTCTTC.

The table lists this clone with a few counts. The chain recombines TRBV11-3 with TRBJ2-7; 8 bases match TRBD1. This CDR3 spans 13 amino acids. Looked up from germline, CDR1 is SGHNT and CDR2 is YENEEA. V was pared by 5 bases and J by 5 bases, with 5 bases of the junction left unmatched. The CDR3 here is CASSHRTGNEQYF. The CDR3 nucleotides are TGTGCCAGCAGCCACCGGACAGGGAACGAGCAGTACTTC.

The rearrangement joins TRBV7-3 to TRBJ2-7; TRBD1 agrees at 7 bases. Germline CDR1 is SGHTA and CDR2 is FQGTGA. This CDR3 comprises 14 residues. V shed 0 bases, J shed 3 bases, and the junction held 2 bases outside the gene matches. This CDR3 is CASSLTGQLYEQYF. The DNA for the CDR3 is TGTGCCAGCAGCTTAACGGGACAGCTCTACGAGCAGTACTTC. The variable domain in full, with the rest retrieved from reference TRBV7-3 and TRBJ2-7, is GAGVSQTPSNKVTEKGKYVELRCDPISGHTALYWYRQSLGQGPEFLIYFQGTGAADDSGLPNDRFFAVRPEGSVSTLKIQRTERGDSAVYLCASSLTGQLYEQYFGPGTRLTVT.

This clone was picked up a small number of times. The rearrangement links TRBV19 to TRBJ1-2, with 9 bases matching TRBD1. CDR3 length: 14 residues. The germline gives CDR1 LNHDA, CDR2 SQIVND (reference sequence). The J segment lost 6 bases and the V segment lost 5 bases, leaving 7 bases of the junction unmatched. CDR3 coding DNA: TGTGCCAGTAGTGGAACAGGGGGCGGGAATGGCTACACCTTC. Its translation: CASSGTGGGNGYTF. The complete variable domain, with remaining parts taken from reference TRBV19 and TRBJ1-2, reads DGGITQSPKYLFRKEGQNVTLSCEQNLNHDAMYWYRQDPGQGLRLIYYSQIVNDFQKGDIAEGYSVSREKKESFPLTVTSAQKNPTAFYLCASSGTGGGNGYTFGSGTRLTVV.

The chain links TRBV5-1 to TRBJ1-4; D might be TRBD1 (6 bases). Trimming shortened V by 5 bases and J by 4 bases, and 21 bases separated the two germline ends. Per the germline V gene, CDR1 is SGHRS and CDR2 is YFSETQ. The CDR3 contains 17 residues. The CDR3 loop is CASSPYGPPDSNEKLFF. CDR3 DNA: TGCGCCAGCAGTCCGTATGGCCCTCCGGACAGTAATGAAAAACTGTTTTTT.

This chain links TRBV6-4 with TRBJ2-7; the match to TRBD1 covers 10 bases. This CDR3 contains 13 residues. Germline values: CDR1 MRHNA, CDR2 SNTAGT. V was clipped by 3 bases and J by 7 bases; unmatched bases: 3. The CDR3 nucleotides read TGTGCCAGCAGTGAGGGACAGGGGTTAGAGCAGTACTTC. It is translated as CASSEGQGLEQYF.

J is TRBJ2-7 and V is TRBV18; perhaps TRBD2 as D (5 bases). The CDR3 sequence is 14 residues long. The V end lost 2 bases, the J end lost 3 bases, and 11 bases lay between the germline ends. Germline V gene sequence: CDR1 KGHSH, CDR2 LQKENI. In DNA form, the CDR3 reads TGTGCCAGCTCACCATCCGGAGGTGGCTACGAGCAGTACTTC. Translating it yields CASSPSGGGYEQYF.

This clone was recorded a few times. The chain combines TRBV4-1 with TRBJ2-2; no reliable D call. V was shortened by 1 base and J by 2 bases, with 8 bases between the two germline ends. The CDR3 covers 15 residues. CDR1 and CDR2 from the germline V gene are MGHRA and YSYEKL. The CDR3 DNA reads TGCGCCAGCAGCCAAGGAGACTTCAACACCGGGGAGCTGTTTTTT. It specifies CASSQGDFNTGELFF.

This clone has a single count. The CDR3 nucleotides are TGTGCCACCAGCAGGGACAGGCAAGAGACCCAGTACTTC. This gives the protein CATSRDRQETQYF. The chain joins TRBV15 to TRBJ2-5, with 7 bases fitting TRBD1. The CDR3 spans 13 residues. The J segment lost 2 bases and the V segment lost 3 bases, leaving 0 bases of the junction unmatched. Germline V gene lookup returns CDR1 LNHNV and CDR2 YYDKDF (reference sequence).

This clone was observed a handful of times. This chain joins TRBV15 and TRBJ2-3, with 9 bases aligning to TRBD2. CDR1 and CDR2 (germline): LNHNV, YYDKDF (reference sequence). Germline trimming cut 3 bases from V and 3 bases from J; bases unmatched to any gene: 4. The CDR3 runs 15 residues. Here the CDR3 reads CATSSPSGATDTQYF. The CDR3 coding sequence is TGTGCCACCAGCAGCCCTAGCGGGGCGACAGATACGCAGTATTTT.

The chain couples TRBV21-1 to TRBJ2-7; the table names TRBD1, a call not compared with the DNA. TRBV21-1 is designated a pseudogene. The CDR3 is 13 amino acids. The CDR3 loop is CASIGQGAREQYF. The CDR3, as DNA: TGTGCCAGCATTGGACAGGGGGCGCGGGAGCAGTACTTC.

CDR3 protein: CASSLWESGGTDTQYF. The CDR3 DNA sequence: TGTGCCAGCAGTTTATGGGAAAGCGGGGGCACAGATACGCAGTATTTT. This rearrangement joins TRBV28 to TRBJ2-3; 7 bases map to TRBD2. Germline V gene sequence: CDR1 MDHEN, CDR2 SYDVKM. The V and J ends lost 0 bases and 1 base, in that order; junction bases with no gene match: 4. CDR3 length equals 16 residues.

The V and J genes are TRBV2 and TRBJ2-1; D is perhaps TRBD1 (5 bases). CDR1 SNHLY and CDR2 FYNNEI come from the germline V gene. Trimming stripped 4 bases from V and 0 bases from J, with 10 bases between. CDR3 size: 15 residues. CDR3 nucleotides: TGTGCCAGCAGTGGACAGAGGAGCTCCTACAATGAGCAGTTCTTC. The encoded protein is CASSGQRSSYNEQFF.

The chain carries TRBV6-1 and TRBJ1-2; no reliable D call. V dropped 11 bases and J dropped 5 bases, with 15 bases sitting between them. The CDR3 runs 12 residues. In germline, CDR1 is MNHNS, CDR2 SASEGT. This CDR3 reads CAHRTGEYGYTF. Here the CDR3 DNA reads TGTGCCCATAGGACGGGAGAATATGGCTACACCTTC.

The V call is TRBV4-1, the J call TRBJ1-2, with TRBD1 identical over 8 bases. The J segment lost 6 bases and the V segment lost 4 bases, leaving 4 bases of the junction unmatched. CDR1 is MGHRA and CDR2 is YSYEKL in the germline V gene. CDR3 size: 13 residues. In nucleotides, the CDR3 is TGCGCCAGCAGCCCCCGGACAGGGAATGGCTACACCTTC. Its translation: CASSPRTGNGYTF.